Sequencing of this TCR beta chain was carried out in a study of CD8 T cells in ankylosing spondylitis. Study-level findings and limits: It was reported that disease-linked clones were significantly enriched in matched ankylosing spondylitis synovial fluid. A TCR beta motif made of about 8 highly homologous variants seemed typical of ankylosing spondylitis blood.

Each TCR beta library was made by quantitative 5'-RACE that incorporated molecular barcodes. MiXCR, applied by TCRdb to the 5' RACE reads, yields one record per CDR3 protein. This sample has fewer than 500,000 distinct CDR3 sequences; roughly 27% occur once, and the top ten carry about 1%. The CDR3 has 14 amino acids. From germline, CDR1 is WNHNN and CDR2 SYGVQD (reference sequence). V lost 4 bases and J 6 bases, leaving 13 bases between the germline ends. This clonotype was recorded a few times. Its antigen is not known. The genes are TRBV10-1 and TRBJ2-1; the D gene is possibly TRBD1 (5 bases). The TCR comes from a male donor with ankylosing spondylitis. What was sequenced was blood, either unsorted or a sorted T cell fraction (not recorded which). The DNA for the CDR3 is TGCGCCAGCAGTGTAGCAGGGTCCACCAATGAGCAGTTCTTC. It codes for CASSVAGSTNEQFF.